This entry concerns a single TCR beta chain. Its antigen remains unidentified. This entry is derived from a study of a mutant IDH1 vaccine in newly diagnosed glioma. Looking at the study overall: Antecedent treatment encompassed radiotherapy, temozolomide, or their combination; the majority received both. General observations from the study: Immune responses induced by the vaccine were seen in approximately 93% of patients, spanning multiple MHC alleles.

Produced via immunoSEQ multiplex PCR; TCRdb's table is partial and in-frame only. This repertoire shows tens of thousands of clones, 80% found once; its top ten account for approximately 6.1%. Per the germline V gene, CDR1 is SNHLY and CDR2 is FYNNEI. Trimming cost V 1 base and J 1 base, with 4 bases left between them. This CDR3 region has 13 residues. Time point: week 11, during vaccination. A 20-mer mutant IDH1 peptide at 300 ug was injected subcutaneously with topical imiquimod. Astrocytomas that were new, WHO grade 3 or 4, IDH1-mutant and ATRX-lost were present in the donors. This sequence originates from a man aged 50 or older with glioma. The specimen comprised PBMCs, sampled from a glioma patient whose treatment included an IDH1 peptide vaccine. The V call is TRBV2, the J call TRBJ1-1, with D unresolved. CDR3 amino acids: CASSEEGNTEAFF. DNA for the CDR3: TGTGCCAGCAGTGAAGAAGGGAACACTGAAGCTTTCTTT.